The next 28 T cell receptor beta chains were all read from a single sample in a study of cytomegalovirus exposure and HLA in healthy donors. The PCR employed 60 Vbeta primers together with 13 Jbeta primers. Sequencing was performed with immunoSEQ multiplex PCR; in TCRdb, only in-frame clones are kept and a portion is missing. The sample yields 150,000 to 200,000 clones, 79% seen once. Specimen: PBMCs. The receptors stem from a woman in her twenties or thirties in good health and CMV-seropositive.

The gene calls are TRBV7-2 and TRBJ2-7; tentative D call: TRBD1 (7 bases). The CDR3 runs to 15 residues. Per the germline V gene, CDR1 is SGHTA and CDR2 is FQGNSA. V lost 7 bases and J 2 bases, leaving 18 bases between the germline ends. Here the CDR3 reads CASTYSGGRTYEQYF. CDR3 bases: TGTGCCAGCACCTACTCAGGGGGGAGGACCTACGAGCAGTACTTC. The full variable domain, completed using reference TRBV7-2 and TRBJ2-7, is GAGVSQSPSNKVTEKGKDVELRCDPISGHTALYWYRQSLGQGLEFLIYFQGNSAPDKSGLPSDRFSAERTGGSVSTLTIQRTQQEDSAVYLCASTYSGGRTYEQYFGPGTRLTVT.

The rearrangement joins TRBV7-9 to TRBJ1-5; a possible D gene is TRBD1 (5 bases). V lost 5 bases, J lost 0 bases, and 11 bases lay in between. Germline lookup yields CDR1 SEHNR and CDR2 FQNEAQ (reference sequence). CDR3 length: 15 amino acids. The CDR3 DNA sequence: TGTGCCAGCAGCCCCGGGGGAAATAGCAATCAGCCCCAGCATTTT. Translated: CASSPGGNSNQPQHF.

This rearrangement joins TRBV7-2 to TRBJ1-4; TRBD1 is a possible D gene (5 bases). There are 17 residues in the CDR3. With 2 bases removed from V and 2 bases from J, the gap between germline ends came to 15 bases. Per germline, CDR1 SGHTA and CDR2 FQGNSA. CDR3 protein: CASSLFSNRGTNEKLFF. CDR3 nucleotide sequence: TGTGCCAGCAGCTTATTTAGCAATCGGGGGACTAATGAAAAACTGTTTTTT.

For the CDR3, the DNA is TGCGCCAGCAGCCAGGAAGGGGCTAGCGGAACCTACGAGCAGTACTTC. It translates to CASSQEGASGTYEQYF. V gene TRBV4-1 combines with J gene TRBJ2-7; 7 positions match TRBD2. CDR3 length equals 16 residues. The junction had 10 bases not matched to a gene; V was cut back by 3 bases and J by 2 bases. Germline V CDR1 and CDR2: MGHRA, YSYEKL.

The J gene is TRBJ2-5, the V gene TRBV27, with D perhaps TRBD1 (7 bases). CDR3 size: 14 residues. CDR1 is MNHEY, CDR2 SMNVEV, per germline (reference sequence). V shed 8 bases and J shed 2 bases, with 15 bases lying between them. This chain's CDR3 is CASSKQGRQETQYF. The DNA for the CDR3 is TGTGCCAGCTCAAAACAGGGGAGGCAAGAGACCCAGTACTTC.

The chain joins TRBV7-2 to TRBJ1-1; a weak D match, TRBD1 (6 bases). The CDR3 contains 15 residues. V lost 0 bases and J lost 4, with 12 bases in between. Germline V gene sequence: CDR1 SGHTA, CDR2 FQGNSA. CDR3 nucleotide sequence: TGTGCCAGCAGCTTAGCGAACAGGGTGGCCACTGAAGCTTTCTTT. This gives the protein CASSLANRVATEAFF.

The V and J genes are TRBV30 and TRBJ1-1; D unclear. The CDR3 covers 12 residues. V gave up 4 bases and J gave up 4 bases, with 10 bases separating them. Germline CDR1 and CDR2: GTSNPN and SVGIG (reference sequence). DNA for the CDR3: TGTGCCTGGATATCAGTGGCCACTGAAGCTTTCTTT. Its protein is CAWISVATEAFF.

The rearrangement links TRBV6-5 to TRBJ1-1, with 8 nucleotides matching TRBD1. The length of the CDR3 is 15 residues. V shed 2 bases, J shed 6 bases, and the junction held 8 bases outside the gene matches. Germline V gives CDR1 MNHEY, CDR2 SVGAGI. DNA of the CDR3: TGTGCCAGCAGTTACCGAGGACAGGGCCGCGCTGAAGCTTTCTTT. Translated: CASSYRGQGRAEAFF.

The chain couples TRBV4-3 to TRBJ2-7; D not certain. Germline V CDR1 and CDR2: LGHNA, YSLEER. Trimming removed 0 bases from V and 4 bases from J, with 7 bases in between. The CDR3 is 13 residues long. CDR3 region: CASSQDLLYEQYF. The CDR3 DNA follows: TGCGCCAGCAGCCAAGACCTACTTTACGAGCAGTACTTC.

In this sample, this clone turned up a few times. This chain links TRBV6-6 with TRBJ1-5; 8 nucleotides agree with TRBD1. V was pared by 5 bases and J by 6 bases, with 6 bases of the junction left unmatched. This CDR3 has 14 amino acids. The germline CDR1 and CDR2 sequences are MNHNY and SVGAGI (reference sequence). The CDR3 region is CASSGGQGSQPQHF. The CDR3 DNA reads as TGTGCCAGCAGTGGAGGACAGGGCAGTCAGCCCCAGCATTTT.

In this sample, this clone turned up a few times. The chain joins TRBV4-1 to TRBJ2-7, with 8 bases aligning to TRBD2. This CDR3 has 16 amino acids. Trimming at V came to 4 bases and at J to 6 bases, leaving 14 bases not matched to a gene. The V gene's germline CDR1 is MGHRA and CDR2 YSYEKL. CDR3 bases: TGCGCCAGCAGCCGGTTCCTTCCGGGACTAGTTTTCGAGCAGTACTTC. Translating gives CASSRFLPGLVFEQYF.

The V and J genes are TRBV30 and TRBJ2-7, with D tentatively TRBD2 (6 bases). Germline V gene lookup returns CDR1 GTSNPN and CDR2 SVGIG (reference sequence). The CDR3 sequence is 14 residues long. V was shortened by 3 bases and J by 2 bases, with 14 bases between the two germline ends. The CDR3 DNA is TGTGCCTGGAGCCTCGGGCTAGCGACCTACGAGCAGTACTTC. Translating it yields CAWSLGLATYEQYF.

CDR3 DNA sequence: TGCGCCAGCAGCCAAGATCTCGGACAGGGGATGAACGAGCAGTACTTC. It translates to CASSQDLGQGMNEQYF. The gene calls are TRBV4-3 and TRBJ2-7; 9 bases line up with TRBD1. J lost 5 bases, V lost 0 bases, and 8 bases had no gene match. Germline V lookup: CDR1 LGHNA, CDR2 YSLEER. The CDR3 runs 16 residues.

The chain couples TRBV4-3 to TRBJ2-2; 7 positions match TRBD2. CDR1 and CDR2 from the germline V gene are LGHNA and YSLEER. CDR3 length equals 15 residues. With V trimmed by 1 base and J by 1 base, 0 bases remained unmatched. The CDR3 coding sequence is TGCGCCAGCAGCCAAGCGGGAGGGAACACCGGGGAGCTGTTTTTT. Its translation is CASSQAGGNTGELFF.

CDR3 region: CASSSEGGTGNTIYF. The CDR3 bases are TGTGCCAGCAGCTCCGAGGGAGGGACTGGAAACACCATATATTTT. The rearrangement joins TRBV11-3 to TRBJ1-3; D ambiguous. The CDR3 consists of 15 residues. V was cut by 4 bases and J by 2 bases, with 12 bases left in between. Germline-derived CDR1 and CDR2 are SGHNT and YENEEA.

The chain employs TRBV10-3 and TRBJ2-5; TRBD2 matches at 11 bases. CDR1 ENHRY and CDR2 SYGVKD come from the germline V gene. With 2 bases clipped from V and 2 bases from J, the junction kept 7 bases outside the gene matches. This CDR3 is built from 17 residues. The CDR3 sequence is CAISEPTSGETQETQYF. The CDR3 DNA reads as TGTGCCATCAGTGAGCCGACTAGCGGGGAGACTCAAGAGACCCAGTACTTC.

The sample holds one count of this clone. The same CDR3 is also encoded by other DNA sequences in this sample. The chain combines TRBV18 with TRBJ2-7; 8 bases are shared with TRBD1. The CDR3 runs 14 residues. V gave up 3 bases and J gave up 2 bases; unmatched junction bases: 3. Germline V gene lookup returns CDR1 KGHSH and CDR2 LQKENI. The CDR3 coding sequence is TGTGCCAGCTCACCTGGGACAGGTACCTACGAGCAGTACTTC. As protein: CASSPGTGTYEQYF.

The sample holds one count of this clone. The chain joins TRBV11-3 to TRBJ2-3; TRBD2 might be the D (7 bases). Germline lookup yields CDR1 SGHNT and CDR2 YENEEA. Trimming removed 4 bases from V and 2 bases from J, with 16 bases in between. CDR3 length: 16 amino acids. The CDR3 loop is CASSSRGGGTTDTQYF. CDR3 DNA sequence: TGTGCCAGCAGCTCCAGGGGAGGGGGGACCACAGATACGCAGTATTTT.

The DNA for the CDR3 is TGTGCCAGCAGTTACTCGGAGACAGGGACCACTGAAGCTTTCTTT. It translates to CASSYSETGTTEAFF. The chain couples TRBV6-5 to TRBJ1-1; 7 bases fit TRBD1. Germline V gene sequence: CDR1 MNHEY, CDR2 SVGAGI. With V trimmed by 0 bases and J by 4 bases, 5 bases remained unmatched. The CDR3 runs to 15 residues.

The chain carries TRBV5-6 and TRBJ1-3; D might be TRBD1 (5 bases). The CDR3 covers 14 residues. Germline-derived CDR1 and CDR2 are SGHDT and YYEEEE. Trimming removed 2 bases at V and 2 bases at J, with 8 bases between. CDR3 protein: CASSFGAPGNTIYF. CDR3 sequence (DNA): TGTGCCAGCAGCTTTGGGGCACCTGGAAACACCATATATTTT.

The V gene is TRBV4-1, the J gene TRBJ2-7, with D maybe TRBD1 (6 bases). V dropped 4 bases and J dropped 3 bases, with 19 bases sitting between them. The CDR3 loop spans 16 amino acids. Germline-derived CDR1 and CDR2 are MGHRA and YSYEKL. CDR3 amino acids: CASSLGGPEGFYEQYF. CDR3 sequence (DNA): TGCGCCAGCAGCCTAGGGGGTCCTGAGGGATTCTACGAGCAGTACTTC.

The gene calls are TRBV6-5 and TRBJ2-2, with D tentatively TRBD2 (5 bases). V lost 0 bases and J lost 5, with 10 bases in between. This CDR3 region has 15 residues. Germline CDR1 and CDR2: MNHEY and SVGAGI. The CDR3 DNA is TGTGCCAGCAGTTACTCGCCTAGCCCGACCGGGGAGCTGTTTTTT. It yields the protein CASSYSPSPTGELFF.

The chain is built from TRBV10-3 and TRBJ2-3, with D possibly TRBD1 on 6 matching bases. The V end lost 6 bases, the J end lost 8 bases, and 15 bases lay between the germline ends. The CDR3 loop spans 13 amino acids. Germline V gene sequence: CDR1 ENHRY, CDR2 SYGVKD. The CDR3: CAIRGTVQGTQYF. The CDR3 DNA is TGTGCCATCAGAGGGACGGTACAGGGTACGCAGTATTTT.

The chain combines TRBV4-2 with TRBJ2-1, with a possible D match to TRBD2 (5 bases). CDR1 is LGHNA and CDR2 is YNFKEQ in the germline V gene. This CDR3 is built from 14 residues. V lost 4 bases, J lost 6 bases, and 13 bases lay in between. Here the CDR3 reads CASSPETKFNEQFF. Written as DNA, the CDR3 is TGTGCCAGCAGCCCCGAGACTAAATTCAATGAGCAGTTCTTC.

The rearrangement joins TRBV6-1 to TRBJ1-1; D is undetermined. Germline assignment: CDR1 MNHNS and CDR2 SASEGT. The CDR3 is 13 amino acids. The V end was cut by 7 bases, the J end by 3 bases, with 12 bases between. The CDR3 loop is CASTWHGYTEAFF. CDR3 coding DNA: TGTGCCAGCACCTGGCATGGCTACACTGAAGCTTTCTTT.

The chain links TRBV18 to TRBJ2-7; 10 nucleotides match TRBD2. V lost 0 bases and J lost 0; bases outside the gene matches: 2. The CDR3 extends over 16 amino acids. CDR1 and CDR2 (germline): KGHSH, LQKENI. The CDR3 DNA reads TGTGCCAGCTCACCACCCTCTAGCGGGAGCTCCTACGAGCAGTACTTC. It encodes CASSPPSSGSSYEQYF. Based on the CDR3 plus reference TRBV18 and TRBJ2-7, the full variable domain is NAGVMQNPRHLVRRRGQEARLRCSPMKGHSHVYWYRQLPEEGLKFMVYLQKENIIDESGMPKERFSAEFPKEGPSILRIQQVVRGDSAAYFCASSPPSSGSSYEQYFGPGTRLTVT.

V usage is TRBV6-5 and J usage is TRBJ2-3; tentative D call: TRBD1 (5 bases). CDR1 and CDR2 (germline): MNHEY, SVGAGI. V lost 8 bases and J 2 bases, leaving 11 bases between the germline ends. CDR3 length equals 13 residues. The chain's CDR3 is CASETVYTDTQYF. CDR3 nucleotide sequence: TGTGCCAGCGAGACAGTTTACACAGATACGCAGTATTTT.

The chain is built from TRBV9 and TRBJ2-7; TRBD2 is a possible D gene (5 bases). V shed 4 bases and J shed 0 bases, with 14 bases lying between them. The CDR3 extends over 15 amino acids. In germline, CDR1 is SGDLS, CDR2 YYNGEE. In nucleotides, the CDR3 is TGTGCCAGCAGCCCACGGGGATCGAACTCCTACGAGCAGTACTTC. Translating gives CASSPRGSNSYEQYF.